The clone carrying this T cell receptor (beta chain) was counted ten times or more. V lost 0 bases, J lost 4 bases, and 7 bases lay in between. CDR1 and CDR2 from the germline V gene are DFQATT and SNEGSKA (reference sequence). The CDR3 is 14 amino acids. TCRdb analysed the 5' RACE reads with MiXCR anew, one entry per CDR3 protein. The sample yields more than 40,000 distinct CDR3 sequences, less than 4% seen once. This entry is derived from a study of neurological immune-mediated disorders. V gene TRBV20-1 combines with J gene TRBJ2-6; D remains ambiguous. The specimen was PBMCs. The receptor was derived from a woman aged 45-65 years with multiple sclerosis. This CDR3 reads CSARDTSGANVLTF. CDR3 DNA: TGCAGTGCTAGAGATACATCGGGGGCCAACGTCCTGACTTTC.